This is a list of T cell receptor beta chains from one sample in a study of blood T cell repertoires in COVID-19. This table comes from immunoSEQ multiplex PCR, and its TCRdb copy is limited to in-frame clones, with some not included. The sample comprises about 260,000 clones, about 90% of which are singletons, and about 2% rests with the top ten. Sequenced material: peripheral blood. The receptors stem from a woman in her forties or fifties who had recovered from COVID-19. The CDR3 runs from the conserved cysteine through the conserved F or W. A D gene is named only where the DNA matches it firmly. The size of a clone is reported for some rows only, either as once, few or many, or as a class for expanded clones.

V gene	D gene	clone size	J gene	CDR3 protein	CDR3 DNA
TRBV28	-	-	TRBJ2-1	CASSSPYRMNEQFF	TGTGCCAGCAGTTCCCCATATAGAATGAATGAGCAGTTCTTC
TRBV27	-	-	TRBJ2-3	CASSSPGLSTDTQYF	TGTGCCAGCAGTTCCCCGGGACTCAGCACAGATACGCAGTATTTT
TRBV7-6	TRBD1	-	TRBJ2-7	CASSLGTGEGEQYF	TGTGCCAGCAGCTTAGGGACAGGCGAGGGTGAGCAGTACTTC
TRBV30	-	-	TRBJ2-1	CAWGLSFNEQFF	TGTGCCTGGGGACTCTCCTTCAATGAGCAGTTCTTC
TRBV7-6	TRBD1	few	TRBJ1-4	CASSLVGTAGEKLFF	TGTGCCAGCAGCTTAGTGGGGACAGCGGGTGAAAAACTGTTTTTT
TRBV18	TRBD1	-	TRBJ1-1	CASSTGQGTSGAFF	TGTGCCAGCTCGACGGGACAGGGGACAAGTGGAGCTTTCTTT
TRBV5-1	-	-	TRBJ2-1	CASSFRNEQFF	TGCGCCAGCAGCTTTCGTAATGAGCAGTTCTTC
TRBV6-5	TRBD1	once	TRBJ2-3	CASSDRGRTDTQYF	TGTGCCAGCAGCGACAGGGGGCGTACAGATACGCAGTATTTT
TRBV11-3	-	few	TRBJ2-1	CASSLGLAGSYNEQFF	TGTGCCAGCAGCTTAGGGCTAGCCGGCTCCTACAATGAGCAGTTCTTC
TRBV11-2	-	-	TRBJ1-4	CASSLGAAAGEKLFF	TGTGCCAGCAGCTTAGGGGCGGCGGCGGGAGAAAAACTGTTTTTT
TRBV2	TRBD2	-	TRBJ2-3	CASRHRLAGTDTQYF	TGTGCCAGCAGACACCGACTAGCGGGCACAGATACGCAGTATTTT
TRBV10-3	-	-	TRBJ2-5	CAISESNNPGGETQYF	TGTGCCATCAGTGAGTCGAATAATCCAGGGGGGGAGACCCAGTACTTC
TRBV19	-	-	TRBJ1-3	CASSVSGNTIYF	TGTGCCAGTAGTGTCTCCGGAAACACCATATATTTT
TRBV7-2	-	-	TRBJ2-3	CASSLWGPGGTDTQYF	TGTGCCAGCAGCTTATGGGGTCCCGGGGGCACAGATACGCAGTATTTT
TRBV28	-	-	TRBJ1-1	CASTLSGGGMHTEAFF	TGTGCCAGCACCTTATCCGGAGGCGGCATGCACACTGAAGCTTTCTTT
TRBV4-3	-	-	TRBJ2-3	CASSQEGRGAPDTQYF	TGCGCCAGCAGCCAAGAGGGGCGCGGGGCCCCAGATACGCAGTATTTT